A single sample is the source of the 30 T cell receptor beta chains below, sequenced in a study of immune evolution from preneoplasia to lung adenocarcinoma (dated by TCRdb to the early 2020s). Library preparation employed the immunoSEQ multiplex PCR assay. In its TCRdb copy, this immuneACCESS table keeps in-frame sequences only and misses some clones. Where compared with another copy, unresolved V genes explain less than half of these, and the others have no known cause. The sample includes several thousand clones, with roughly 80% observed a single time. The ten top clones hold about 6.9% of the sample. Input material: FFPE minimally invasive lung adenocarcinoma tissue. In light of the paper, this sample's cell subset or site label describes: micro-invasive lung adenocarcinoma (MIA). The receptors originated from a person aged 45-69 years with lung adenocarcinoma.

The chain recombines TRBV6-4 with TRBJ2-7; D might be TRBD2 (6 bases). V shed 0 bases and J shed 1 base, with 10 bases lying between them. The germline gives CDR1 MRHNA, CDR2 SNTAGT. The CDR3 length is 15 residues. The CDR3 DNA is TGTGCCAGCAGTGACTCGTGGCGGGAATCCTACGAGCAGTACTTC. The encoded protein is CASSDSWRESYEQYF.

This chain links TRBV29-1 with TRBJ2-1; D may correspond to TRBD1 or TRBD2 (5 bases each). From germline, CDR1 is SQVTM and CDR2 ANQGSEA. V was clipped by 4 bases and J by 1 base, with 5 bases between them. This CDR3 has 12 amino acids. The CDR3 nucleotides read TGCAGCGTTGGGGGGTCCTACAATGAGCAGTTCTTC. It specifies CSVGGSYNEQFF.

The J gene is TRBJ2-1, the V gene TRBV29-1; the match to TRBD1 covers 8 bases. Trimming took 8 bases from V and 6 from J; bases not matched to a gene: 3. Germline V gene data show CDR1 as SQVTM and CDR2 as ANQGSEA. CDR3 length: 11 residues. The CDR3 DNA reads TGCAGCACCAGGGGGCTCAATGAGCAGTTCTTC. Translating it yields CSTRGLNEQFF.

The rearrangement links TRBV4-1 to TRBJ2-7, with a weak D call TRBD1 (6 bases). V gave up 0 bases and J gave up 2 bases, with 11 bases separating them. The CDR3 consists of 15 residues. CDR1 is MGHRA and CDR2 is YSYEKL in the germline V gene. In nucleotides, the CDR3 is TGCGCCAGCAGCCAAGATCCGGGACACACCTACGAGCAGTACTTC. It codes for CASSQDPGHTYEQYF.

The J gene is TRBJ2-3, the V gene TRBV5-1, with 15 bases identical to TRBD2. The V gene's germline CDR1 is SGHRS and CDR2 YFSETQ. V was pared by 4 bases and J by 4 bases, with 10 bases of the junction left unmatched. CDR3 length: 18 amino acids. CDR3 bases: TGCGCCAGCAGCAAACCGGGACTAGCGGGAGGAGGGGCAGATACGCAGTATTTT. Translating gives CASSKPGLAGGGADTQYF.

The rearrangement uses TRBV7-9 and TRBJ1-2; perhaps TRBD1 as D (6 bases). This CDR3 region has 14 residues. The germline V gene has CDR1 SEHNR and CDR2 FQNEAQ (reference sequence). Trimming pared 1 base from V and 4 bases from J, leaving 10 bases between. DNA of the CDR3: TGTGCCAGCAGCTTAGTCGGGGGCAGCTATGGCTACACCTTC. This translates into CASSLVGGSYGYTF.

CDR3 loop: CASSQSGQIYSNQPQHF. CDR3 sequence (DNA): TGCGCCAGCAGTCAATCGGGACAGATTTATAGCAATCAGCCCCAGCATTTT. This chain links TRBV23-1 with TRBJ1-5, with TRBD1 identical over 7 bases. TRBV23-1 is placed among ORFs of uncertain function. Trimming cost V 0 bases and J 0 bases; bases outside gene matches: 5. The CDR3 is 17 amino acids.

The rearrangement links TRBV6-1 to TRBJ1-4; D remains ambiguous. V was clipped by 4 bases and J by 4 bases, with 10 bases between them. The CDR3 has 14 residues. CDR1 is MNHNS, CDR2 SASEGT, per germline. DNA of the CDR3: TGTGCCAGCAGTGGCCTACTAAATAATGAAAAACTGTTTTTT. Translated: CASSGLLNNEKLFF.

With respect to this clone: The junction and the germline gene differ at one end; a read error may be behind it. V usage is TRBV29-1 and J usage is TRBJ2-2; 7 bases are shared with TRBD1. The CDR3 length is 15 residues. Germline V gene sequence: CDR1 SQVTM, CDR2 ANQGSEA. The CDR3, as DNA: TGCAACGTTGAAGAAGGGGGCTCGAACACCGGGGAGCTGTTTTTT. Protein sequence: CNVEEGGSNTGELFF.

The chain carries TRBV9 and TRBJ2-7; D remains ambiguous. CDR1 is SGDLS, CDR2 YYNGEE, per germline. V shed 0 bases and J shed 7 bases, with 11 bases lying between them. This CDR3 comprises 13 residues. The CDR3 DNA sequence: TGTGCCAGCAGCGTAGGGATTTCTGGTGAGCAGTACTTC. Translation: CASSVGISGEQYF.

The CDR3, as DNA: TGTGCCAGCAGCTCATCGACTAGCGAGGCGGTGCAGTACTTC. This translates into CASSSSTSEAVQYF. The J gene is TRBJ2-7, the V gene TRBV9; 8 positions match TRBD2. This CDR3 has 14 amino acids. With V trimmed by 4 bases and J by 9 bases, 12 bases remained unmatched. Germline lookup yields CDR1 SGDLS and CDR2 YYNGEE.

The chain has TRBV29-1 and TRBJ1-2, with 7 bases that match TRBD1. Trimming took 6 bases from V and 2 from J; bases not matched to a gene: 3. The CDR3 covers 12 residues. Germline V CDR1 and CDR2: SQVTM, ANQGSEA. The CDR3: CSVQGQNYGYTF. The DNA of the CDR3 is TGCAGCGTGCAGGGACAGAACTATGGCTACACCTTC. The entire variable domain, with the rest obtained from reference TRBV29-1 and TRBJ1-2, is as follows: SAVISQKPSRDICQRGTSLTIQCQVDSQVTMMFWYRQQPGQSLTLIATANQGSEATYESGFVIDKFPISRPNLTFSTLTVSNMSPEDSSIYLCSVQGQNYGYTFGSGTRLTVV.

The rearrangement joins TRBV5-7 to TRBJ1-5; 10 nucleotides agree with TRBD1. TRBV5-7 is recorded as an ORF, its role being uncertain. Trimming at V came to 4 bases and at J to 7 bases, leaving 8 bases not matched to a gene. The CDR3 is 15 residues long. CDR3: CASSSRDRGNQPQHF. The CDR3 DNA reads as TGTGCCAGCAGCAGTAGGGACAGGGGAAACCAGCCCCAGCATTTT.

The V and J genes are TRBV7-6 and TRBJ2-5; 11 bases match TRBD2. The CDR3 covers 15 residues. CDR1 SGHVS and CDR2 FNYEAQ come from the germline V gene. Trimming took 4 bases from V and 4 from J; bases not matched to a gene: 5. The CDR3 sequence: CASSSLAGGVETQYF. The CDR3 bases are TGTGCCAGCAGCTCCTTAGCGGGGGGGGTAGAGACCCAGTACTTC.

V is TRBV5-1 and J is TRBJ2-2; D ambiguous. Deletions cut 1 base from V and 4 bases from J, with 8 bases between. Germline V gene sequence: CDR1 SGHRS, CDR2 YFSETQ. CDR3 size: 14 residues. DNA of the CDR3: TGCGCCAGCAGCTTGCATCTGGCCACCGGGGAGCTGTTTTTT. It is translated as CASSLHLATGELFF.

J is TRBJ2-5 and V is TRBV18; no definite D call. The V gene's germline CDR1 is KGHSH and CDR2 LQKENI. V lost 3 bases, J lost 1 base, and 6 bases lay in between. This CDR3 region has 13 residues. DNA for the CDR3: TGTGCCAGCTCACCTGTTCTCCAAGAGACCCAGTACTTC. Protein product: CASSPVLQETQYF.

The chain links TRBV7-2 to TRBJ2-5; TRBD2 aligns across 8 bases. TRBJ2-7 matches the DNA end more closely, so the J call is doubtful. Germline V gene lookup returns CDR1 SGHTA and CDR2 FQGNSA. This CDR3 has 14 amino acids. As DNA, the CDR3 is TGTGCCAGCAGCCCAATGGGACTAGCCTACGAGCAGTACTTC. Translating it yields CASSPMGLAYEQYF.

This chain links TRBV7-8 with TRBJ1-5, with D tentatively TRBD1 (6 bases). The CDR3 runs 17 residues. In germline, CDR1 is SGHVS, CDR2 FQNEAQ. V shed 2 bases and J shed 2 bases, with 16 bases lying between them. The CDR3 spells CASSLMDSWGGNQPQHF. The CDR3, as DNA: TGTGCCAGCAGCTTAATGGACAGCTGGGGAGGCAATCAGCCCCAGCATTTT.

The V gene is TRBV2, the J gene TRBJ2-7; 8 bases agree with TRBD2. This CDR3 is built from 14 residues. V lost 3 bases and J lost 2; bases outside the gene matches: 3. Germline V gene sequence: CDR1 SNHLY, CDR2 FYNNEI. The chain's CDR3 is CASSEVSGTYEQYF. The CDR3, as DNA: TGTGCCAGCAGTGAGGTTAGCGGGACCTACGAGCAGTACTTC.

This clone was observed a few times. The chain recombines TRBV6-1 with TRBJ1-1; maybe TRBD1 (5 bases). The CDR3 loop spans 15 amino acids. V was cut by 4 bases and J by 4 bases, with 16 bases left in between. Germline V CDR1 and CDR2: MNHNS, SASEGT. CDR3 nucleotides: TGTGCCAGCAGTGGAGGGGTCCCAAGGAGCACTGAAGCTTTCTTT. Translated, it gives CASSGGVPRSTEAFF.

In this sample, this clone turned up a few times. This CDR3 is CASGGTALNTEAFF. In DNA form, the CDR3 reads TGTGCCAGCGGCGGGACAGCCCTGAACACTGAAGCTTTCTTT. The gene calls are TRBV7-9 and TRBJ1-1; TRBD1 aligns across 7 bases. Germline V lookup: CDR1 SEHNR, CDR2 FQNEAQ (reference sequence). Trimming at V came to 8 bases and at J to 0 bases, leaving 6 bases not matched to a gene. The CDR3 has 14 residues.

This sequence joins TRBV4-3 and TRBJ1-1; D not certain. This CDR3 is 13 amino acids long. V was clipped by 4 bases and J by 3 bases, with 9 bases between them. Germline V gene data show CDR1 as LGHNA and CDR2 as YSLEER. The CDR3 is CASSPFLDTEAFF. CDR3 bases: TGCGCCAGCAGCCCGTTCTTGGACACTGAAGCTTTCTTT.

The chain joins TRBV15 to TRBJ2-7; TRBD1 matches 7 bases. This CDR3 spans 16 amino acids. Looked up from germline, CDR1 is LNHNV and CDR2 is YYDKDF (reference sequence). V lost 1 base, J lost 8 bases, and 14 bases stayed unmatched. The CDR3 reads CATSRATGTVMSKQYF. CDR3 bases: TGTGCCACCAGCAGAGCAACCGGGACAGTTATGAGTAAGCAGTACTTC.

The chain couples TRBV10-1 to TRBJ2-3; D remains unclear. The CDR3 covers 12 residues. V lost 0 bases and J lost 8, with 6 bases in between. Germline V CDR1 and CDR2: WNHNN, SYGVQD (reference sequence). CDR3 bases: TGCGCCAGCAGTGAGTCCCAAGGTACGCAGTATTTT. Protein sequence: CASSESQGTQYF.

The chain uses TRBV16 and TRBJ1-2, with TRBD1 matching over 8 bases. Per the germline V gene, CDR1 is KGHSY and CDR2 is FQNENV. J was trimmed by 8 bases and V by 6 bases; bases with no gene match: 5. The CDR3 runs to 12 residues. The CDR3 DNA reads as TGTGCCAGCAGAACAGGGGGAAGCGGCTACACCTTC. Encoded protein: CASRTGGSGYTF.

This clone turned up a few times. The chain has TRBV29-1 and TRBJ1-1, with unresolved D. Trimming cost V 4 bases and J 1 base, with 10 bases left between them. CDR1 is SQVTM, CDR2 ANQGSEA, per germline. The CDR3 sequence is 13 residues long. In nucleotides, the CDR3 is TGCAGCGTTGGGGTGACGGGGAACACTGAAGCTTTCTTT. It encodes CSVGVTGNTEAFF. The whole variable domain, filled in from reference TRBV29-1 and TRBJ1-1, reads SAVISQKPSRDICQRGTSLTIQCQVDSQVTMMFWYRQQPGQSLTLIATANQGSEATYESGFVIDKFPISRPNLTFSTLTVSNMSPEDSSIYLCSVGVTGNTEAFFGQGTRLTVV.

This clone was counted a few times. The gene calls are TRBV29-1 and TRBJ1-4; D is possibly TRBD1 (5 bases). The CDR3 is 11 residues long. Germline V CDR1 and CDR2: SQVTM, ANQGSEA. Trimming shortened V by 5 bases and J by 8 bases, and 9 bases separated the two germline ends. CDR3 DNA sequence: TGCAGCGTTCTGGGGGGAGAAAAACTGTTTTTT. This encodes CSVLGGEKLFF.

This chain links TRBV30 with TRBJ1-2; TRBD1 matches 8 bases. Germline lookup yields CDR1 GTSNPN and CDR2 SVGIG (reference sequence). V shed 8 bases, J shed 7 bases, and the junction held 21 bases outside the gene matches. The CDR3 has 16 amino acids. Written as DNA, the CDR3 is TGTGCCCAACGTCTGAAGTCGGGACAGGTCTCCCTTGGCTACACCTTC. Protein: CAQRLKSGQVSLGYTF.

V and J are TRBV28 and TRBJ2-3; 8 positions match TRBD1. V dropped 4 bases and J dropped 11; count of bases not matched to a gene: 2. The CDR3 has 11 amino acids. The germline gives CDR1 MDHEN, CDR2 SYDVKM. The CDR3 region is CASSWGTGQYF. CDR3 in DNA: TGTGCCAGCAGTTGGGGGACAGGGCAGTATTTT.

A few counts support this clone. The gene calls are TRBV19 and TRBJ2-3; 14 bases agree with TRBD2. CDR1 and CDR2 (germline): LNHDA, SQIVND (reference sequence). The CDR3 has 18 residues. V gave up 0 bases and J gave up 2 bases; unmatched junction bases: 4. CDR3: CASSIDGTSGGLTDTQYF. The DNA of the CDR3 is TGTGCCAGTAGTATAGATGGGACTAGCGGGGGCCTCACAGATACGCAGTATTTT.